The next 8 T cell receptor beta chains were all read from a single sample in a study of identifying expanded T cells in peripheral blood. The data were produced by immunoSEQ multiplex PCR, yet TCRdb's version contains in-frame clones alone and is incomplete. The top ten clones hold roughly 4.5% of a sample with tens of thousands of clones, around 87% of them seen once. Sequences were obtained from blood. These receptors originate from a person aged 18 to 75 in good health.

This clone came up a few times. The gene calls are TRBV13 and TRBJ1-3; D not resolved. V shed 8 bases and J shed 2 bases, with 13 bases lying between them. Per the germline V gene, CDR1 is PRHDT and CDR2 is FYEKMQ (reference sequence). This CDR3 has 14 residues. CDR3 sequence (DNA): TGTGCCAGCGGGATAAGGACGGCTGGAAACACCATATATTTT. Its translation is CASGIRTAGNTIYF.

The chain carries TRBV27 and TRBJ2-7; 10 bases map to TRBD2. J gave up 6 bases and V 3 bases, and 8 bases lay outside the gene matches. CDR3 length equals 15 residues. Per the germline V gene, CDR1 is MNHEY and CDR2 is SMNVEV (reference sequence). The CDR3 coding sequence is TGTGCCAGCAGTTTGGAGCCTAGCGGGAGCGGCGAGCAGTACTTC. It yields the protein CASSLEPSGSGEQYF.

The chain joins TRBV30 to TRBJ1-4; D gene ambiguous. V was cut by 5 bases and J by 0 bases, with 7 bases left in between. This CDR3 spans 13 amino acids. Germline V lookup: CDR1 GTSNPN, CDR2 SVGIG (reference sequence). The CDR3 reads CAWAFATNEKLFF. CDR3 DNA: TGTGCCTGGGCCTTCGCAACTAATGAAAAACTGTTTTTT.

The chain couples TRBV11-2 to TRBJ1-1; D gene ambiguous. CDR1 and CDR2 (germline): SGHAT, FQNNGV. This CDR3 is built from 11 residues. V was shortened by 7 bases and J by 7 bases, with 10 bases between the two germline ends. The CDR3 is CASTPGIEAFF. The CDR3 DNA reads TGTGCCAGCACCCCCGGGATTGAAGCTTTCTTT.

This chain connects TRBV2 to TRBJ2-6; D not certain. The CDR3 contains 13 residues. In germline, CDR1 is SNHLY, CDR2 FYNNEI. V was pared by 6 bases and J by 6 bases, with 9 bases between. The CDR3 DNA is TGTGCCAGCAGGGAAACTACGGCCAACGTCCTGACTTTC. Residues: CASRETTANVLTF. Filled out from reference TRBV2 and TRBJ2-6, the complete variable domain reads EPEVTQTPSHQVTQMGQEVILRCVPISNHLYFYWYRQILGQKVEFLVSFYNNEISEKSEIFDDQFSVERPDGSNFTLKIRSTKLEDSAMYFCASRETTANVLTFGAGSRLTVL.

This chain joins TRBV7-3 and TRBJ2-2, with 10 bases that match TRBD2. Per germline, CDR1 SGHTA and CDR2 FQGTGA. This CDR3 region has 16 residues. J lost 1 base, V lost 5 bases, and 4 bases had no gene match. The CDR3 reads CASSPRLAGNTGELFF. As DNA, the CDR3 is TGTGCCAGCAGCCCCCGACTAGCGGGGAACACCGGGGAGCTGTTTTTT.

The chain links TRBV6-6 to TRBJ2-1, with D unresolved. The CDR3 length is 14 residues. V was pared by 3 bases and J by 6 bases, with 12 bases between. CDR1 MNHNY and CDR2 SVGAGI come from the germline V gene (reference sequence). CDR3 coding DNA: TGTGCCAGCAGTTATGAGGCCGGTGGCAATGAGCAGTTCTTC. Translation gives CASSYEAGGNEQFF.

This rearrangement joins TRBV5-1 to TRBJ2-2; D not certain. Germline V gene lookup returns CDR1 SGHRS and CDR2 YFSETQ. The V and J ends lost 0 bases and 1 base respectively, with 4 bases between them. The CDR3 is 14 residues long. This CDR3 reads CASSLVGNTGELFF. DNA of the CDR3: TGCGCCAGCAGCTTGGTCGGGAACACCGGGGAGCTGTTTTTT.